This T cell receptor (beta chain) was obtained from a study of identical twins. Remarks on this clonotype: The target antigen is unknown.

The CDR3 consists of 14 residues. V gave up 5 bases and J gave up 6 bases; unmatched junction bases: 5. The study, taken as a whole, reports: Possibly, invariant MAIT and iNKT cells partly confounded zero-insertion analyses. Recombination models fit unrelated individuals' TCR alpha sharing but underestimated twins'. Among beta out-of-frame sequences, excess sharing between twins appeared weaker. Low generation-probability sequences were in excess among twin-shared out-of-frame alpha sequences.

TCRdb re-called the 5' RACE reads through MiXCR, storing one row per CDR3 protein. The top ten clones hold around 1.7% of a sample with roughly 710,000 distinct CDR3 sequences, around 6% of them seen once. The sequencing input was naive T cells sorted from blood. The sequence was collected from a man younger than 35 in good health. The rearrangement joins TRBV12-3 or TRBV12-4 to TRBJ1-5, with 9 bases that match TRBD1. This chain's CDR3 is CASSGTGWLQPQHF. CDR3 in DNA: TGTGCCAGCAGTGGGACAGGGTGGCTTCAGCCCCAGCATTTT.